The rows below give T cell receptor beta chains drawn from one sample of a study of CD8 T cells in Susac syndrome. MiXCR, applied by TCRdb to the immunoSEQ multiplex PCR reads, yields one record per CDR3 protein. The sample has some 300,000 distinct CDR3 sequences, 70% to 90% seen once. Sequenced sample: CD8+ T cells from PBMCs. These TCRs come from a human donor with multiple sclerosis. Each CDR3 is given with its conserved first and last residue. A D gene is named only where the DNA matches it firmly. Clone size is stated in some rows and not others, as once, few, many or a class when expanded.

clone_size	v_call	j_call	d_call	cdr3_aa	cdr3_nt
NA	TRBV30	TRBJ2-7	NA	CAWGNPGVEQYF	TGTGCCTGGGGCAATCCGGGGGTCGAGCAGTACTTC
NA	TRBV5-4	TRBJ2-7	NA	CASSLSASEQYF	TGTGCCAGCAGCTTGTCCGCCTCCGAGCAGTACTTC
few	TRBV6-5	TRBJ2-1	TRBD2	CASSYTAGANEQFF	TGTGCCAGCAGTTACACAGCGGGAGCCAATGAGCAGTTCTTC
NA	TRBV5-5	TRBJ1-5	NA	CASSLGRACNQPQHF	TGTGCCAGCAGCTTGGGACGGGCATGCAATCAGCCCCAGCATTTT
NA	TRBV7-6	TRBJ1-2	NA	CASSYPDPGYTF	TGTGCCAGCAGTTACCCTGATCCTGGCTACACCTTC
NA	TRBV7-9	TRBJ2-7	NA	CASSTDGRRQYF	TGTGCCAGCAGCACAGATGGACGCAGGCAGTACTTC
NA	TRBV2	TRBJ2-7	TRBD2	CASRRGGNEQYF	TGTGCCAGCAGGAGGGGAGGGAACGAGCAGTACTTC
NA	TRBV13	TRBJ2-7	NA	CASSLNSGGSMGYEQYF	TGTGCCAGCAGCTTAAATTCGGGCGGGTCCATGGGGTACGAGCAGTACTTC
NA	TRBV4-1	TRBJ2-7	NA	CASSQFPSAEAYEQYF	TGCGCCAGCAGCCAGTTCCCTAGCGCCGAAGCCTACGAGCAGTACTTC
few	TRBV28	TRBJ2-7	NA	CASSPRTSYEQYF	TGTGCCAGCAGTCCGCGGACAAGCTACGAGCAGTACTTC
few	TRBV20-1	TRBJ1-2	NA	CSATYPGTTANYGYTF	TGCAGTGCTACCTACCCCGGGACAACGGCTAACTATGGCTACACCTTC
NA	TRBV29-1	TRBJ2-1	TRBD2	CSVEGPPSGTVYNEQFF	TGCAGCGTTGAAGGTCCCCCTAGCGGGACGGTCTACAATGAGCAGTTCTTC
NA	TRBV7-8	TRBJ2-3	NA	CASSLAFASEHTQYF	TGTGCCAGCAGCTTAGCCTTCGCCTCGGAGCATACGCAGTATTTT
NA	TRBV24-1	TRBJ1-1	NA	CATSGPGGRTTEAFF	TGTGCCACCAGTGGCCCCGGAGGCAGAACCACTGAAGCTTTCTTT
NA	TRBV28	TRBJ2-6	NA	CASSLRTVSSGANVLTF	TGTGCCAGCAGTTTAAGGACTGTTAGCTCTGGGGCCAACGTCCTGACTTTC
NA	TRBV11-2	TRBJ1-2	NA	CASSGDTAGYTF	TGTGCCAGCAGCGGGGACACCGCTGGCTACACCTTC
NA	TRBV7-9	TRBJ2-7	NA	CASSDGTYEQYF	TGTGCCAGCAGCGACGGTACCTACGAGCAGTACTTC